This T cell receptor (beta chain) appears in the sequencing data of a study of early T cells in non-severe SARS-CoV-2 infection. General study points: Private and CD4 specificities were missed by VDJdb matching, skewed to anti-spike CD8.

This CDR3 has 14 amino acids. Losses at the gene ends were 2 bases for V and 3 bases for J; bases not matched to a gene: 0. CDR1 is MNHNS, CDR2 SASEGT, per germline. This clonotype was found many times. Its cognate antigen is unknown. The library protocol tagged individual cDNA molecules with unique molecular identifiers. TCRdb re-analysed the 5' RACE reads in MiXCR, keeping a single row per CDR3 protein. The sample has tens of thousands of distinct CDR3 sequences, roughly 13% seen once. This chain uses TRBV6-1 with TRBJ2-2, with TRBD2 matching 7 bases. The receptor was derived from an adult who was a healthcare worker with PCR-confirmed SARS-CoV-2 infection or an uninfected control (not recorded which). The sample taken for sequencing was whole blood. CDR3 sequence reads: CASSELADTGELFF. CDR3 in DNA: TGTGCCAGCAGTGAACTAGCGGACACCGGGGAGCTGTTTTTT.